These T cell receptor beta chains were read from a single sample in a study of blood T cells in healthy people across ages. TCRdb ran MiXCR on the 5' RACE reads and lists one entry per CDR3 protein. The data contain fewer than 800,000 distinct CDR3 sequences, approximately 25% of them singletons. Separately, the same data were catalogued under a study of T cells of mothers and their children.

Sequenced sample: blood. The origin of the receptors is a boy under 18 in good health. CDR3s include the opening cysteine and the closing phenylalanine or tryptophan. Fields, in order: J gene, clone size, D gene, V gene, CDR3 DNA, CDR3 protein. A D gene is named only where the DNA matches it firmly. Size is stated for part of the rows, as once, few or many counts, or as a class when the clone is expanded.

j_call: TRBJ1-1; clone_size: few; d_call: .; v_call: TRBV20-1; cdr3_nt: TGCAGTGCGCCCGACAGGGAAGCTTTCTTT; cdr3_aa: CSAPDREAFF
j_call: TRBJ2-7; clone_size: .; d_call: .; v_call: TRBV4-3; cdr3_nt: TGCGCCAGCAGCCGAGTGACAGGTCCAAACGAGCAGTACTTC; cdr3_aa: CASSRVTGPNEQYF
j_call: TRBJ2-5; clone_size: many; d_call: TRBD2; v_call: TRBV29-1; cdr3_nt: TGCAGCGTTGCCCGGCCAGTCTGGCTAGCGGGAAAAGAGACCCAGTACTTC; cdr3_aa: CSVARPVWLAGKETQYF
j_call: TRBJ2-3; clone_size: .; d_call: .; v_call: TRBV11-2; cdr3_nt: TGTGCCAGCAGCCCGGGACCAGTCGGCCCAGATACGCAGTATTTT; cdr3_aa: CASSPGPVGPDTQYF
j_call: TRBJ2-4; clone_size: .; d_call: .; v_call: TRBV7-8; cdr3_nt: TGTGCCAGCAGCAACGTAGCGGCCCCGTGGGCCAAAAACATTCAGTACTTC; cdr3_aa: CASSNVAAPWAKNIQYF
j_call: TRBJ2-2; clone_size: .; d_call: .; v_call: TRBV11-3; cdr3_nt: TGTGCCAGCAGCTTAGGCGGAGGTTCGAACACCGGGGAGCTGTTTTTT; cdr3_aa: CASSLGGGSNTGELFF
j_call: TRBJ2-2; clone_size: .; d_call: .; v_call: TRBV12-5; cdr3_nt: TGTGCTAGTGGTTTGGGGGGGAAACAGCAGAACCTGAACACCGGGGAGCTGTTTTTT; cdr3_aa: CASGLGGKQQNLNTGELFF
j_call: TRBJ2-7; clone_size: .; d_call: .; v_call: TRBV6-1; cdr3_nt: TGTGCCAGCAGTGGACCCGAGGACTTCTACGAGCAGTACTTC; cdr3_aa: CASSGPEDFYEQYF
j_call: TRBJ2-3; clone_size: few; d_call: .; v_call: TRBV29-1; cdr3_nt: TGCAGCGTTGAGGACAGCACCAGCACAGATACGCAGTATTTT; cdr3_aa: CSVEDSTSTDTQYF
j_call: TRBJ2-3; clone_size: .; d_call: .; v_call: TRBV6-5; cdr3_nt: TGTGCCAGCAGACTCGTCAGTACAGATACGCAGTATTTT; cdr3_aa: CASRLVSTDTQYF
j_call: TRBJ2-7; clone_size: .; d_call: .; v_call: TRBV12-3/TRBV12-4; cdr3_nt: TGTGCCAGCAGTTTAGGTGGGGCAAGTCTTGCCGAGCAGTACTTC; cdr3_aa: CASSLGGASLAEQYF
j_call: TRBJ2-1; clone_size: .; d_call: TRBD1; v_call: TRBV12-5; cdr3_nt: TGTGCTAGTGGCCCCTTACAGGGGCTCGGATTGAATGAGCAGTTCTTC; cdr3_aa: CASGPLQGLGLNEQFF
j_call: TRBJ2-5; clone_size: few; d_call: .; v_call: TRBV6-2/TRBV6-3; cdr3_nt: TGTGCCAGCAGTTATGACTACGAAGAGACCCAGTACTTC; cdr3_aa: CASSYDYEETQYF
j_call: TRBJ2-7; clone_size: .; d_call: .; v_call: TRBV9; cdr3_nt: TGTGCCAGCAGCGGGGGGCTAGCGGACGAGCAGTACTTC; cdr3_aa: CASSGGLADEQYF
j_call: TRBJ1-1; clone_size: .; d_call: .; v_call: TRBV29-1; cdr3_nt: TGCAGCGTTGTGACGACGTCCCTGGTCACTGAAGCTTTCTTT; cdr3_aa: CSVVTTSLVTEAFF
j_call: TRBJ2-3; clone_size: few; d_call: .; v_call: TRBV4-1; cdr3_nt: TGCGCCTGCAGCCAAGGAATCCAAACAGGGAACACAGATACGCAGTATTTT; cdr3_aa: CACSQGIQTGNTDTQYF
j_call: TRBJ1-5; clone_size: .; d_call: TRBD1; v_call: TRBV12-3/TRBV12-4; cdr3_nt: TGTGCCAGCAGAGCCGGGACAGGGATGCATCAGCCCCAGCATTTT; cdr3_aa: CASRAGTGMHQPQHF
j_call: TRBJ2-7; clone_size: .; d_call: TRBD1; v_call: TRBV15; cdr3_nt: TGTGCCACCAGCACCGACGGACAGGGTTACGAGCAGTACTTC; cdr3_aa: CATSTDGQGYEQYF
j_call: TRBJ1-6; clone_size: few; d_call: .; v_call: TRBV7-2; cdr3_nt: TGTGCCAGCAGCCCCCGGGGGTCCGGGGATAATTCACCCCTCCACTTT; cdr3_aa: CASSPRGSGDNSPLHF
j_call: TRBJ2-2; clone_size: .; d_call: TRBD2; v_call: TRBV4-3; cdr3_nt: TGCGCCAGCAGCCAATTTAGCGGGGCCACCGGGGAGCTGTTTTTT; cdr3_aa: CASSQFSGATGELFF
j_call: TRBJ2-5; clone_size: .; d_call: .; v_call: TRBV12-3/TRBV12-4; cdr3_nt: TGTGCCAGCAGTTTAAACAGGGATTCAAAGACCCAGTACTTC; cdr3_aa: CASSLNRDSKTQYF
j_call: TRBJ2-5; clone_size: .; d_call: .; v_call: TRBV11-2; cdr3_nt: TGTGCCAGCAGCTTAGAGGGGCGTAACCAAGCGACCCAGTACTTC; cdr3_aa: CASSLEGRNQATQYF
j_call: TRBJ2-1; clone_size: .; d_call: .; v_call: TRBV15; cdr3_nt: TGTGCCACCAGCAGAGATTTGGGAACATCCGCCTACAATGAGCAGTTCTTC; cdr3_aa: CATSRDLGTSAYNEQFF
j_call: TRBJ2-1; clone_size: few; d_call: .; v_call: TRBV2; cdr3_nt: TGTGCCGGAACTAGCCATCGGTACAATGAGCAGTTCTTC; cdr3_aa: CAGTSHRYNEQFF
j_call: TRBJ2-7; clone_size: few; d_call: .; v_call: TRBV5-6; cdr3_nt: TGTGCCAGCAGCTTTAGGGCTAGCTCCTACGAGCAGTACTTC; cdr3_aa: CASSFRASSYEQYF
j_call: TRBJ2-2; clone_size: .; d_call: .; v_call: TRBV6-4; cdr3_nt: TGTGCCAGCAGTGACCCCCGGACCGGGGAGCTGTTTTTT; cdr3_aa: CASSDPRTGELFF
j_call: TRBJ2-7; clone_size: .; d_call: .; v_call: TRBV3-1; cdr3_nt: TGTGCCAGCAGCCATATCGCCTTGGAGCAGTACTTC; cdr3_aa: CASSHIALEQYF
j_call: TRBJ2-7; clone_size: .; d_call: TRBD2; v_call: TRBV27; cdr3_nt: TGTGCCAGCAGTACTATGACTAGCCAGCAGTACTTC; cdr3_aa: CASSTMTSQQYF
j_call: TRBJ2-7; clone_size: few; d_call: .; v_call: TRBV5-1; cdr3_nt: TGCGCCAGCAGCTTGGGCTCTCAGTACTCCTACGAGCAGTACTTC; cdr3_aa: CASSLGSQYSYEQYF
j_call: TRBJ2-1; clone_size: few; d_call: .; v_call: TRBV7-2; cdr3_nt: TGTGCCAGCAGCTTAGAGGTTTGGGGGGAAGGTGAGCAGTTCTTC; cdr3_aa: CASSLEVWGEGEQFF
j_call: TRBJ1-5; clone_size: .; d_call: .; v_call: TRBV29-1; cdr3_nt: TGCAGCGTTCTCCAGGGTTACAACCAGCCCCAGCATTTT; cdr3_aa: CSVLQGYNQPQHF
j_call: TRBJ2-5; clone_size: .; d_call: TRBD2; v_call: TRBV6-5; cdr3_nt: TGTGCCAGCAGCGCGAACGGGGGGGAGACCCAGTACTTC; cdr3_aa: CASSANGGETQYF
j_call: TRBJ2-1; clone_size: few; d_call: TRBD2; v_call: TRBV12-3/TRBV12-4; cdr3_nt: TGTGCCAGCAGCCCTAGCGGGAGGAACTATGAGCAGTTCTTC; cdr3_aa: CASSPSGRNYEQFF
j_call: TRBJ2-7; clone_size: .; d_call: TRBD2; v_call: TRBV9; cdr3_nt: TGTGCCAGCAGCGTGGGCGGGGGGATCTCCTACGAGCAGTACTTC; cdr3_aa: CASSVGGGISYEQYF
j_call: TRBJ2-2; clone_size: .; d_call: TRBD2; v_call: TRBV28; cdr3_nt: TGTGCCAGCAGTCCCCCGACTAGCGGGAACACCGGGGAGCTGTTTTTT; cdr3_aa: CASSPPTSGNTGELFF
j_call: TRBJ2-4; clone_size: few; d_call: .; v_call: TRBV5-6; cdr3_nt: TGTGCCAGCAGCTTGGCCGGGACACAGAACATTCAGTACTTC; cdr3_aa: CASSLAGTQNIQYF
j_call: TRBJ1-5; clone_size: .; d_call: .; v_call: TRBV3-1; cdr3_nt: TGTGCCAGCAGCCATCGCGAACAGCCCCAGCATTTT; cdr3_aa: CASSHREQPQHF
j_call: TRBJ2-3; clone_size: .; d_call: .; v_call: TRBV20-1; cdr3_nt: TGCAGTGCTAGAGATGGCGAGACAGATACGCAGTATTTT; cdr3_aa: CSARDGETDTQYF
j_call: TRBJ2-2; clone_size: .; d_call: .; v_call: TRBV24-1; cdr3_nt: TGTGCCACCAGTGATTTGTTTTCCCCGGGGGAGCTGTTTTTT; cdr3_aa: CATSDLFSPGELFF
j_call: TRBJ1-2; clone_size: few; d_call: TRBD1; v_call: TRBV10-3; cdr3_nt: TGTGCCATCAGTACAGGGGAGATAAATGGCTACACCTTC; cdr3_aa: CAISTGEINGYTF
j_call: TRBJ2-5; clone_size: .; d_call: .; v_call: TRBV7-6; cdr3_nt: TGTGCCAGCAGCTTAGACGGTGGGGGTCAAGAGACCCAGTACTTC; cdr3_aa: CASSLDGGGQETQYF
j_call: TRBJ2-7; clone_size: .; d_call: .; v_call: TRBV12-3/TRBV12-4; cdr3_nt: TGTGCCAGCAGCCTCACTACAAGGGCGCAGTACTTC; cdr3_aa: CASSLTTRAQYF
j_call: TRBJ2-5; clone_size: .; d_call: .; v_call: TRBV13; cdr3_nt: TGTGCCAGCAGCTTCCTTGGACGGCCCGAAGAGACCCAGTACTTC; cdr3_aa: CASSFLGRPEETQYF
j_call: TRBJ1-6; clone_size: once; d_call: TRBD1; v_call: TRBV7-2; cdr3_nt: TGTGCCAGCAGCTTAGTCCCGGGACAGGGGGCACTGGGGAATTCACCCCTCCACTTT; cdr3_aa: CASSLVPGQGALGNSPLHF
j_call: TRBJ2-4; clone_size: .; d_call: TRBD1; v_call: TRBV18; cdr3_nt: TGTGCCAGCTCTGCCGGGACAGTCAAAAACATTCAGTACTTC; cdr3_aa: CASSAGTVKNIQYF
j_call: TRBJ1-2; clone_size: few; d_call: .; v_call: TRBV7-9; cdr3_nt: TGTGCCAGCAGCCTGCCGGCCACCTATGGCTACACCTTC; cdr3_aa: CASSLPATYGYTF
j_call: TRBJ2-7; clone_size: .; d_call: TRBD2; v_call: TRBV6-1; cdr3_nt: TGTGCCAGCAGTGGACTAGCGGGGGGCCTCCACGAGCAGTACTTC; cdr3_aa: CASSGLAGGLHEQYF